A single TCR beta chain is shown here with its context. Germline assignment: CDR1 MGHDK and CDR2 SYGVNS. The CDR3 length is 10 residues. This entry is derived from a study of CD8 T cells in ankylosing spondylitis. Quantitative 5'-RACE was performed with molecular barcodes, and it yielded the TCR beta libraries. TCRdb re-called the 5' RACE reads through MiXCR, storing one row per CDR3 protein. The top ten hold 3.5% of the sample, which has about 310,000 distinct CDR3 sequences, around 20% seen once. This chain links TRBV25-1 with TRBJ2-5, with D uncertain. The sequencing input was blood, either unsorted or a sorted T cell fraction (not recorded which). This clonotype was sampled from a female donor with ankylosing spondylitis or in good health (not recorded which). The CDR3 region is CASGQETQYF. DNA for the CDR3: TGTGCGAGTGGGCAAGAGACCCAGTACTTC.